These 32 T cell receptor beta chains share one sample of origin, sequenced in a study of neurological immune-mediated disorders. One entry per CDR3 protein results from TCRdb running MiXCR on the 5' RACE reads. The data show approximately 59,000 distinct CDR3 sequences, over 4% seen once. Sequenced input: PBMCs. Source of these receptors: a human donor with multiple sclerosis. The donor label of this sample is uncertain.

This clonotype was counted at least ten times. The V and J genes are TRBV20-1 and TRBJ1-2; D uncertain. The CDR3 covers 12 residues. Germline assignment: CDR1 DFQATT and CDR2 SNEGSKA (reference sequence). V lost 5 bases to trimming and J lost 1 base, with 8 bases between them. CDR3 bases: TGCAGTGCTCCCGAAGATAACTATGGCTACACCTTC. This gives the protein CSAPEDNYGYTF.

This clonotype was detected many times. The CDR3 loop reads CASSLIVGTANTEAFF. As DNA, the CDR3 is TGTGCCAGCAGCTTAATCGTTGGGACAGCCAACACTGAAGCTTTCTTT. The V call is TRBV7-8, the J call TRBJ1-1; 7 bases line up with TRBD1. V gave up 2 bases and J gave up 2 bases; unmatched junction bases: 8. The germline gives CDR1 SGHVS, CDR2 FQNEAQ. This CDR3 comprises 16 residues.

This clonotype was observed at least ten times. V gene TRBV5-1 combines with J gene TRBJ2-7, with TRBD2 matching 14 bases. The V gene's germline CDR1 is SGHRS and CDR2 YFSETQ. The ends lost 0 bases at V and 4 bases at J; junction bases unmatched: 6. The length of the CDR3 is 17 residues. CDR3 loop: CASSLAGTSGGIYEQYF. The CDR3 nucleotides read TGCGCCAGCAGCTTGGCTGGGACTAGCGGGGGCATATACGAGCAGTACTTC.

This clonotype appeared many times. The V call is TRBV12-5, the J call TRBJ1-1; D is uncertain. V was clipped by 3 bases and J by 0 bases, with 14 bases between them. Germline assignment: CDR1 LGHNT and CDR2 FRNRAP. The CDR3 contains 16 residues. The CDR3 reads CASGLLIERMNTEAFF. In DNA, the CDR3 is TGTGCTAGTGGTTTACTAATAGAGCGTATGAACACTGAAGCTTTCTTT.

In this sample, this clonotype turned up many times. The chain carries TRBV9 and TRBJ2-3; tentatively, D is TRBD1 (6 bases). Per the germline V gene, CDR1 is SGDLS and CDR2 is YYNGEE. Trimming stripped 3 bases from V and 2 bases from J, with 19 bases between. This CDR3 spans 17 amino acids. The CDR3 reads CASSGVTGSLLTDTQYF. CDR3 sequence (DNA): TGTGCCAGCAGCGGAGTTACAGGGTCTTTACTCACAGATACGCAGTATTTT.

This clonotype occurred many times. The chain couples TRBV29-1 to TRBJ1-1; 7 nucleotides match TRBD1. V was clipped by 6 bases and J by 6 bases; unmatched bases: 1. The CDR3 sequence is 10 residues long. CDR1 and CDR2 (germline): SQVTM, ANQGSEA. The CDR3 DNA reads TGCAGCGTAGGACAGGCTGAAGCTTTCTTT. It specifies CSVGQAEAFF.

This clonotype was detected many times. V is TRBV4-1 and J is TRBJ2-2, with D perhaps TRBD1 (6 bases). The V end lost 1 base, the J end lost 1 base, and 10 bases lay between the germline ends. The CDR3 totals 16 residues. From germline, CDR1 is MGHRA and CDR2 YSYEKL. CDR3 in amino acids: CASSQAPGQNTGELFF. CDR3 nucleotide sequence: TGCGCCAGCAGCCAAGCCCCGGGACAGAACACCGGGGAGCTGTTTTTT.

The CDR3 DNA sequence: TGCAGTGCAACTAGCGGGGACAGGGATGAGCAGTTCTTC. Its translation is CSATSGDRDEQFF. The chain carries TRBV20-1 and TRBJ2-1; tentative D call: TRBD2 (10 bases). CDR3 length: 13 amino acids. With 6 bases removed from V and 8 bases from J, the gap between germline ends came to 17 bases. Germline V gives CDR1 DFQATT, CDR2 SNEGSKA (reference sequence).

This clonotype has ten or more counts. This chain connects TRBV9 to TRBJ1-6; D gene uncertain. Trimming took off 0 bases at V and 4 bases at J, with 8 bases between the two ends. The CDR3 consists of 15 residues. Per the germline V gene, CDR1 is SGDLS and CDR2 is YYNGEE. DNA for the CDR3: TGTGCCAGCAGCGTAGGTCCCGGGTATAATTCACCCCTCCACTTT. Translated, it gives CASSVGPGYNSPLHF.

This clonotype was observed at least ten times. The J gene is TRBJ2-1, the V gene TRBV20-1; 14 nucleotides match TRBD2. The CDR3 loop spans 15 amino acids. Losses at the gene ends were 6 bases for V and 7 bases for J; bases not matched to a gene: 8. Germline V gene lookup returns CDR1 DFQATT and CDR2 SNEGSKA (reference sequence). The CDR3 is CSAVGLAGGWNEQFF. In nucleotides, the CDR3 is TGCAGTGCCGTCGGACTAGCGGGGGGATGGAATGAGCAGTTCTTC.

This clonotype was counted many times. The chain uses TRBV7-8 and TRBJ2-7; no clear D. The ends were cut back, 5 bases at V and 2 bases at J, with 19 bases in the middle. This CDR3 contains 16 residues. CDR1 and CDR2 from the germline V gene are SGHVS and FQNEAQ. CDR3 sequence (DNA): TGTGCCAGCAGCCCTAGAGGCGCCAGTACCACCTACGAGCAGTACTTC. It is translated as CASSPRGASTTYEQYF. Drawing the rest from reference TRBV7-8 and TRBJ2-7, the complete variable domain is GAGVSQSPRYKVAKRGQDVALRCDPISGHVSLFWYQQALGQGPEFLTYFQNEAQLDKSGLPSDRFFAERPEGSVSTLKIQRTQQEDSAVYLCASSPRGASTTYEQYFGPGTRLTVT.

This clonotype occurred many times. The V call is TRBV24-1, the J call TRBJ2-1, with TRBD2 matching over 9 bases. The CDR3 is made up of 15 amino acids. Germline V gene lookup returns CDR1 KGHDR and CDR2 SFDVKD. The V segment lost 6 bases and the J segment 2 bases; nucleotides outside the gene matches: 4. DNA of the CDR3: TGTGCCACCAGTCGCGGGGGGGACGCCTACAATGAGCAGTTCTTC. It encodes CATSRGGDAYNEQFF.

This clonotype occurred many times. J is TRBJ1-2 and V is TRBV12-3 or TRBV12-4; D is ambiguous. This CDR3 has 13 amino acids. With 3 bases removed from V and 4 bases from J, the gap between germline ends came to 9 bases. DNA of the CDR3: TGTGCCAGCAGTTTCGCACGGACCTATGGCTACACCTTC. This sequence encodes CASSFARTYGYTF.

The table lists this clonotype with many counts. The chain employs TRBV20-1 and TRBJ2-2, with D possibly being TRBD2 (7 bases). Trimming pared 3 bases from V and 7 bases from J, leaving 21 bases between. This CDR3 is 16 amino acids long. Germline assignment: CDR1 DFQATT and CDR2 SNEGSKA (reference sequence). CDR3 nucleotides: TGCAGTGCTAGCCCTTGGGGAGGGGGGGCCGGCGGGGAGCTGTTTTTT. It specifies CSASPWGGGAGGELFF.

This clonotype was counted many times. The chain uses TRBV2 and TRBJ1-6; the D gene is possibly TRBD1 (5 bases). This CDR3 spans 15 amino acids. Trimming removed 7 bases at V and 10 bases at J, with 20 bases between. CDR1 is SNHLY, CDR2 FYNNEI, per germline. The CDR3: CASNGGAIYTSPLHF. Written as DNA, the CDR3 is TGTGCCAGCAACGGAGGGGCGATTTATACATCACCCCTCCACTTT.

This clonotype was detected many times. J is TRBJ2-7 and V is TRBV20-1, with D tentatively TRBD1 (5 bases). CDR3 length: 12 residues. The germline V gene has CDR1 DFQATT and CDR2 SNEGSKA (reference sequence). V lost 7 bases to trimming and J lost 5 bases, with 15 bases between them. CDR3 protein: CSGLAWGDEQYF. The CDR3 nucleotides read TGCAGTGGCCTTGCCTGGGGCGACGAGCAGTACTTC.

This clonotype was counted a few times. CDR3 sequence (DNA): TGTGCCAGCAGGGGTGGGGCAGCCCCCCATCCGCAGTTCTTC. This codes for CASRGGAAPHPQFF. This chain uses TRBV27 with TRBJ2-1; tentatively, D is TRBD1 (5 bases). Trimming shortened V by 6 bases and J by 12 bases, and 21 bases separated the two germline ends. CDR3 length: 14 amino acids. CDR1 and CDR2 from the germline V gene are MNHEY and SMNVEV (reference sequence).

The sample holds many counts of this clonotype. The chain couples TRBV27 to TRBJ1-2; a weak D match, TRBD1 (5 bases). The CDR3 covers 14 residues. Trimming removed 1 base at V and 6 bases at J, with 12 bases between. The V gene's germline CDR1 is MNHEY and CDR2 SMNVEV (reference sequence). The CDR3 protein is CASSLFGTDNGYTF. In nucleotides, the CDR3 is TGTGCCAGCAGTTTATTTGGGACGGATAATGGCTACACCTTC.

This clonotype was found many times. V and J are TRBV6-6 and TRBJ2-7; 10 bases are shared with TRBD1. There are 14 residues in the CDR3. The ends lost 2 bases at V and 6 bases at J; junction bases unmatched: 4. Germline CDR1 and CDR2: MNHNY and SVGAGI (reference sequence). The CDR3 coding sequence is TGTGCCAGCAGTTACCGGGACAGGGGTGTCGAGCAGTACTTC. Translated: CASSYRDRGVEQYF.

The chain links TRBV5-4 to TRBJ2-1; 9 bases fit TRBD2. This CDR3 has 18 amino acids. CDR1 and CDR2 from the germline V gene are SGHNT and YYREEE (reference sequence). V lost 1 base, J lost 5 bases, and 13 bases stayed unmatched. CDR3 sequence reads: CASSLNLGLAGAHNEQFF. The CDR3 DNA reads as TGTGCCAGCAGCTTGAATCTAGGGTTAGCGGGGGCGCACAATGAGCAGTTCTTC.

This clonotype was found many times. The V gene is TRBV7-9, the J gene TRBJ2-1; possibly TRBD2 for D (5 bases). The germline CDR1 and CDR2 sequences are SEHNR and FQNEAQ (reference sequence). The CDR3 loop spans 12 amino acids. V was cut by 1 base and J by 13 bases, with 11 bases left in between. Written as DNA, the CDR3 is TGTGCCAGCAGCTTAGGGGAGCTTCTTCAGTTCTTC. This gives the protein CASSLGELLQFF. Filled out from reference TRBV7-9 and TRBJ2-1, the complete variable domain reads DTGVSQNPRHKITKRGQNVTFRCDPISEHNRLYWYRQTLGQGPEFLTYFQNEAQLEKSRLLSDRFSAERPKGSFSTLEIQRTEQGDSAMYLCASSLGELLQFFGPGTRLTVL.

This clonotype was picked up many times. The V and J genes are TRBV10-3 and TRBJ2-3; D ambiguous. The CDR3 has 14 residues. V lost 0 bases and J lost 0, with 4 bases in between. Germline-derived CDR1 and CDR2 are ENHRY and SYGVKD. The CDR3 DNA reads as TGTGCCATCAGTGAGTCGACTAGCACAGATACGCAGTATTTT. Protein: CAISESTSTDTQYF.

In its sample, this clonotype was seen many times. The CDR3 DNA reads as TGTGCCAGCAGCGCCACAGGGGCCTCCTACGAGCAGTACTTC. Its protein product is CASSATGASYEQYF. This sequence joins TRBV9 and TRBJ2-7; 7 bases match TRBD1. Germline V lookup: CDR1 SGDLS, CDR2 YYNGEE. This CDR3 has 14 amino acids. V lost 3 bases, J lost 0 bases, and 3 bases stayed unmatched. The variable domain in full, completed from reference TRBV9 and TRBJ2-7, reads DSGVTQTPKHLITATGQRVTLRCSPRSGDLSVYWYQQSLDQGLQFLIQYYNGEERAKGNILERFSAQQFPDLHSELNLSSLELGDSALYFCASSATGASYEQYFGPGTRLTVT.

This clonotype was detected ten times or more. This chain connects TRBV11-2 to TRBJ2-7; 13 nucleotides align to TRBD2. Germline lookup yields CDR1 SGHAT and CDR2 FQNNGV. This CDR3 is built from 15 residues. J lost 6 bases, V lost 5 bases, and 7 bases had no gene match. The CDR3 reads CASSPLAGGPIEQYF. CDR3 nucleotides: TGTGCCAGCAGCCCACTAGCGGGGGGGCCGATCGAGCAGTACTTC.

This chain joins TRBV25-1 and TRBJ1-4; perhaps TRBD1 as D (5 bases). The germline V and J ends were trimmed by 0 bases and 10 bases, with 15 bases remaining between them. The CDR3 extends over 15 amino acids. Germline CDR1 is MGHDK and CDR2 is SYGVNS. The CDR3 is CASSEYGDLDTKLFF. In DNA, the CDR3 is TGTGCCAGCAGTGAATATGGGGACTTGGATACAAAACTGTTTTTT. Filled out from reference TRBV25-1 and TRBJ1-4, the complete variable domain reads EADIYQTPRYLVIGTGKKITLECSQTMGHDKMYWYQQDPGMELHLIHYSYGVNSTEKGDLSSESTVSRIRTEHFPLTLESARPSHTSQYLCASSEYGDLDTKLFFGSGTQLSVL.

By share, this clonotype counts as medium-sized. In DNA, the CDR3 is TGCAGTGCTAGAGAAGCGGGGGCCTACACAGATACGCAGTATTTT. Encoded protein: CSAREAGAYTDTQYF. The chain couples TRBV20-1 to TRBJ2-3; 8 nucleotides agree with TRBD2. After removal of 0 bases from V and 2 bases from J, the junction contained 4 bases not matched to a gene. The CDR3 consists of 15 residues. Germline assignment: CDR1 DFQATT and CDR2 SNEGSKA (reference sequence).

This clonotype came up many times. The chain uses TRBV5-5 and TRBJ2-2, with 9 bases fitting TRBD2. The CDR3 loop spans 16 amino acids. V lost 3 bases to trimming and J lost 5 bases; unmatched junction nucleotides: 8. In germline, CDR1 is SGHKS, CDR2 YYEKEE (reference sequence). CDR3 amino acids: CASSSGSGGLTGELFF. The CDR3, as DNA: TGTGCCAGCAGCTCGGGCAGCGGGGGGTTGACCGGGGAGCTGTTTTTT.

This clonotype was observed many times. The chain couples TRBV5-6 to TRBJ2-7, with 8 bases aligning to TRBD1. Germline values: CDR1 SGHDT, CDR2 YYEEEE. The trim removed 4 bases at V and 2 bases at J, leaving 8 bases unmatched. The CDR3 has 15 residues. CDR3 sequence reads: CASSRTDRVTYEQYF. The CDR3 nucleotides read TGTGCCAGCAGCCGGACGGACAGGGTGACCTACGAGCAGTACTTC.

This clonotype was seen ten or more times. This chain links TRBV15 with TRBJ2-1, with a weak D call TRBD2 (6 bases). CDR3 length equals 16 residues. The germline V gene has CDR1 LNHNV and CDR2 YYDKDF (reference sequence). V lost 1 base to trimming and J lost 5 bases, with 15 bases between them. The CDR3 sequence is CATSRGVGGNNNEQFF. The CDR3, as DNA: TGTGCCACCAGCAGAGGGGTGGGGGGTAATAACAATGAGCAGTTCTTC.

This clonotype has ten or more counts. This chain connects TRBV20-1 to TRBJ1-2; 10 bases map to TRBD1. Losses at the gene ends were 5 bases for V and 4 bases for J; bases not matched to a gene: 4. The CDR3 covers 13 residues. Germline CDR1 reads DFQATT; CDR2 reads SNEGSKA (reference sequence). The CDR3 region is CSASDRGFYGYTF. The CDR3 DNA follows: TGCAGTGCTTCGGACAGGGGGTTCTATGGCTACACCTTC.

This clonotype was counted many times. The rearrangement links TRBV20-1 to TRBJ1-4, with D possibly being TRBD1 (5 bases). Per the germline V gene, CDR1 is DFQATT and CDR2 is SNEGSKA (reference sequence). The CDR3 totals 15 residues. V was pared by 6 bases and J by 2 bases, with 16 bases between. DNA of the CDR3: TGCAGTGCCCCCCGGGGCGGGGCGACTAATGAAAAACTGTTTTTT. Protein: CSAPRGGATNEKLFF.

This clonotype appeared many times. The chain carries TRBV5-1 and TRBJ2-6, with 9 bases fitting TRBD1. CDR3 length: 20 residues. CDR1 is SGHRS and CDR2 is YFSETQ in the germline V gene. V was clipped by 2 bases and J by 0 bases; unmatched bases: 12. DNA for the CDR3: TGCGCCAGCAGCTTCTCCGGGACAGGGCGGGATCTCTCTGGGGCCAACGTCCTGACTTTC. Amino acid sequence: CASSFSGTGRDLSGANVLTF.